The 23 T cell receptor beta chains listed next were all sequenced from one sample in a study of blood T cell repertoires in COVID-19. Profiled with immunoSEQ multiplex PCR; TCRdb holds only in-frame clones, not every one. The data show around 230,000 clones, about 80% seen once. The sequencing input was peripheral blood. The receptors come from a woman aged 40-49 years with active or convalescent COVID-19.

The CDR3: CASSAGRGLDEQYF. The CDR3 bases are TGTGCCAGCAGTGCCGGCAGGGGGCTTGACGAGCAGTACTTC. V is TRBV2 and J is TRBJ2-7; 8 bases agree with TRBD1. The CDR3 is 14 amino acids. Germline trimming cut 4 bases from V and 5 bases from J; bases unmatched to any gene: 7. The germline gives CDR1 SNHLY, CDR2 FYNNEI.

The CDR3 bases are TGTGCCAGCAGTTACCCACCGACAGTTATGAACACTGAAGCTTTCTTT. Translated, it gives CASSYPPTVMNTEAFF. The rearrangement uses TRBV6-6 and TRBJ1-1; the D gene is possibly TRBD1 (5 bases). The CDR3 covers 16 residues. Germline lookup yields CDR1 MNHNY and CDR2 SVGAGI (reference sequence). Trimming pared 2 bases from V and 0 bases from J, leaving 13 bases between.

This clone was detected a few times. CDR3 loop: CATSDRPGQGYTF. DNA for the CDR3: TGTGCCACCAGTGACCGACCGGGACAGGGCTACACCTTC. The chain carries TRBV24-1 and TRBJ1-2, with 7 bases aligning to TRBD1. The length of the CDR3 is 13 residues. The V segment lost 4 bases and the J segment 8 bases; nucleotides outside the gene matches: 6. In germline, CDR1 is KGHDR, CDR2 SFDVKD.

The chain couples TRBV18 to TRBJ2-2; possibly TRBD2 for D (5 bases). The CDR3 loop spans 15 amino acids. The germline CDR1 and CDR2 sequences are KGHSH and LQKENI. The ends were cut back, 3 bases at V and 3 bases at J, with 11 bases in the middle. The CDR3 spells CASSPGLADTGELFF. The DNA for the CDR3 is TGTGCCAGCTCACCTGGTCTAGCAGACACCGGGGAGCTGTTTTTT.

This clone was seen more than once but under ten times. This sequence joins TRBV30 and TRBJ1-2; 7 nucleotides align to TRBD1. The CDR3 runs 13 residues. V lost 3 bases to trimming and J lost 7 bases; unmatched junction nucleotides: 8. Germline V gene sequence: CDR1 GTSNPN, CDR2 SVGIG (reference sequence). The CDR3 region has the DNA TGTGCCTGGAGAAGGGACAGTGTAGGTGGCTACACCTTC. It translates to CAWRRDSVGGYTF.

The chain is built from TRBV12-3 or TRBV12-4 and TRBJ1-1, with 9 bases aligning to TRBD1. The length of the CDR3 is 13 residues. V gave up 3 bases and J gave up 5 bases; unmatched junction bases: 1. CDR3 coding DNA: TGTGCCAGCAGTTTTGGGACAGGGACTGAAGCTTTCTTT. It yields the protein CASSFGTGTEAFF.

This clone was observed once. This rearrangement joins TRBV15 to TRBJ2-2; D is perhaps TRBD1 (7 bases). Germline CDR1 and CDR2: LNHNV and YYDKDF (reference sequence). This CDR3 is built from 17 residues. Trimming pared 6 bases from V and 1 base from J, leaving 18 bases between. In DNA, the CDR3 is TGTGCCACCAGTGGAGGGGGCCCTCGAATGAACACCGGGGAGCTGTTTTTT. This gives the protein CATSGGGPRMNTGELFF.

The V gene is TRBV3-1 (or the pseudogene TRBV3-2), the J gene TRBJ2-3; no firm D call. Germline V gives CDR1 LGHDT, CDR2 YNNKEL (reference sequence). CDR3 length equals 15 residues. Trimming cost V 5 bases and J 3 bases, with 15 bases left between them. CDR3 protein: CASSGFSKRTDTQYF. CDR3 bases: TGTGCCAGCAGCGGGTTTTCCAAGAGGACAGATACGCAGTATTTT.

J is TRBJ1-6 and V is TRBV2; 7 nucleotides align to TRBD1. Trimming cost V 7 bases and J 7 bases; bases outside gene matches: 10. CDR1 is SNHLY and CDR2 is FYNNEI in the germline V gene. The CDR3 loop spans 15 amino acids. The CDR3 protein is CASKRPDRDNSPLHF. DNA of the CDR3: TGTGCCAGCAAGAGGCCCGACAGGGACAATTCACCCCTCCACTTT. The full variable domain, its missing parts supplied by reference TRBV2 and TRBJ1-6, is EPEVTQTPSHQVTQMGQEVILRCVPISNHLYFYWYRQILGQKVEFLVSFYNNEISEKSEIFDDQFSVERPDGSNFTLKIRSTKLEDSAMYFCASKRPDRDNSPLHFGNGTRLTVT.

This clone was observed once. The CDR3 protein is CASSFLAGVGNEQFF. CDR3 coding DNA: TGTGCCAGCAGTTTTTTAGCGGGGGTTGGAAATGAGCAGTTCTTC. The V and J genes are TRBV27 and TRBJ2-1; 9 bases are a match to TRBD2. Per germline, CDR1 MNHEY and CDR2 SMNVEV (reference sequence). J was trimmed by 7 bases and V by 3 bases; bases with no gene match: 7. The CDR3 covers 15 residues.

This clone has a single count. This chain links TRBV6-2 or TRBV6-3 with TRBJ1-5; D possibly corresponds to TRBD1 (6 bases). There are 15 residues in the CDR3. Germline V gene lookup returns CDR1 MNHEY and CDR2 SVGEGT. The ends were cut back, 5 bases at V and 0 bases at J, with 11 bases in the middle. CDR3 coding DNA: TGTGCCAGCAGTACGCAGGGGTATAGCAATCAGCCCCAGCATTTT. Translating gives CASSTQGYSNQPQHF.

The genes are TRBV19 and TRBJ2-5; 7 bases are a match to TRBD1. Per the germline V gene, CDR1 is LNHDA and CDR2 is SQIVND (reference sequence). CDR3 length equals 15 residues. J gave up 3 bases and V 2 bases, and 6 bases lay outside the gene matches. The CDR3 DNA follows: TGTGCCAGTAGTATAACAGGGGATCGAAAAGAGACCCAGTACTTC. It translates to CASSITGDRKETQYF.

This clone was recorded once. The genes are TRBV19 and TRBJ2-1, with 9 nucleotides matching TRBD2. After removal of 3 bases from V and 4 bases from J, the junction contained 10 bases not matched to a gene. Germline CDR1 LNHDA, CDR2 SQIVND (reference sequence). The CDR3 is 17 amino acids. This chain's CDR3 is CASSISPIAGVYNEQFF. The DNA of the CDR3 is TGTGCCAGTAGTATTTCTCCGATAGCGGGAGTTTACAATGAGCAGTTCTTC.

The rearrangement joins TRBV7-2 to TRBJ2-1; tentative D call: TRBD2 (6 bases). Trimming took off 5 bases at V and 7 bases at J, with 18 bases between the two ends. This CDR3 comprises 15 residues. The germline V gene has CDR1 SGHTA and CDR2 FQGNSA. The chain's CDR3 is CASSRGGALGNEQFF. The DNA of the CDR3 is TGTGCCAGCAGCCGGGGCGGGGCCTTGGGGAATGAGCAGTTCTTC. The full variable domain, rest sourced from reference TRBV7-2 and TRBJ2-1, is GAGVSQSPSNKVTEKGKDVELRCDPISGHTALYWYRQSLGQGLEFLIYFQGNSAPDKSGLPSDRFSAERTGGSVSTLTIQRTQQEDSAVYLCASSRGGALGNEQFFGPGTRLTVL.

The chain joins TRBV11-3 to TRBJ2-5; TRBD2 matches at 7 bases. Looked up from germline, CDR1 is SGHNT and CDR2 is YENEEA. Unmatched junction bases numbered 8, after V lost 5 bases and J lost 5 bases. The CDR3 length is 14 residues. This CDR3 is CASSLGGGRETQYF. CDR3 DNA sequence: TGTGCCAGCAGCCTCGGCGGGGGACGGGAGACCCAGTACTTC.

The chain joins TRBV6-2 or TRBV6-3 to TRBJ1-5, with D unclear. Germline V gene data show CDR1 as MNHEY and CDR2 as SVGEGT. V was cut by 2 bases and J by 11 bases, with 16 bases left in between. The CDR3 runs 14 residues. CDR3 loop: CASSYAASPRAQHF. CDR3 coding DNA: TGTGCCAGCAGTTACGCCGCATCCCCCCGGGCCCAGCATTTT.

The CDR3 DNA reads as TGTGCCAGCTCACCACCGGGCGAAAACATTCAGTACTTC. It encodes CASSPPGENIQYF. The chain couples TRBV18 to TRBJ2-4; D not certain. Germline CDR1 KGHSH, CDR2 LQKENI. The CDR3 length is 13 residues. V was clipped by 0 bases and J by 5 bases, with 5 bases between them.

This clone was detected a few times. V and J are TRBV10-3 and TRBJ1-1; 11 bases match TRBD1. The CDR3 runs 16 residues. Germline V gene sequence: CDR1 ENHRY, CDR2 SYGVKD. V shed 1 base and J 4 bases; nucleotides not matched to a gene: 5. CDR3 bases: TGTGCCATCAGTGAGTTCCCCGGGACAGGGGGCACTGAAGCTTTCTTT. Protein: CAISEFPGTGGTEAFF.

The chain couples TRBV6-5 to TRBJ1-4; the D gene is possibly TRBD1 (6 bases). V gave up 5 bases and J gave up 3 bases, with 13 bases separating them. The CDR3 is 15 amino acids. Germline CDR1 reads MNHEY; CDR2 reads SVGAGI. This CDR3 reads CASSTSGASNEKLFF. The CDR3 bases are TGTGCCAGCAGTACTTCAGGGGCGTCTAATGAAAAACTGTTTTTT.

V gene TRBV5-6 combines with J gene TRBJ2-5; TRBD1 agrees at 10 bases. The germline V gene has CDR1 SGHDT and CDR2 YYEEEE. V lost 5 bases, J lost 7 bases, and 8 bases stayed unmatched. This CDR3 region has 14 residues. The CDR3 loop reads CASRTRTGGVTQYF. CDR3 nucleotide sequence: TGTGCCAGCAGGACCCGGACAGGGGGTGTGACCCAGTACTTC. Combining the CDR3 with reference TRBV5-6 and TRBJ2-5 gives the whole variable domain DAGVTQSPTHLIKTRGQQVTLRCSPKSGHDTVSWYQQALGQGPQFIFQYYEEEERQRGNFPDRFSGHQFPNYSSELNVNALLLGDSALYLCASRTRTGGVTQYFGPGTRLLVL.

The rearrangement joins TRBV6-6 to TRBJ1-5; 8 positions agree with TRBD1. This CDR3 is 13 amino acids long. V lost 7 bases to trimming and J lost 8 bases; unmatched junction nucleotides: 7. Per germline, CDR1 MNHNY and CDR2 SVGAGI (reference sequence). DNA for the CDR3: TGTGCCAGCATACGTGACAGGGGTGAGCCCCAGCATTTT. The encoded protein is CASIRDRGEPQHF.

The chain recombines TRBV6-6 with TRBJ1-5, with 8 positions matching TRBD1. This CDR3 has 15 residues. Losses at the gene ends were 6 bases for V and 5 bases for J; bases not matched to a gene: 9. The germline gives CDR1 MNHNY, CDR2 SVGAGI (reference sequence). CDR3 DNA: TGTGCCAGCAGGGACAGGGCCCGTAGGGATCAGCCCCAGCATTTT. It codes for CASRDRARRDQPQHF.

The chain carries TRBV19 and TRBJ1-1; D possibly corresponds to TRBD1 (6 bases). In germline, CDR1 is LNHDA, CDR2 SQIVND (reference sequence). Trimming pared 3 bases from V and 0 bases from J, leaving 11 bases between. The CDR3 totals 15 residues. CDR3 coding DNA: TGTGCCAGTAGTATGGTGGGACAAGTGAACACTGAAGCTTTCTTT. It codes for CASSMVGQVNTEAFF.